The 24 T cell receptor beta chains below all came from one sample that was sequenced in a study of cytomegalovirus exposure and HLA in healthy donors. The PCR contained 60 Vbeta and 13 Jbeta primers. Some clones are missing from TCRdb's copy, which holds only in-frame ones; the method was immunoSEQ multiplex PCR. The table shows around 170,000 clones, with 77% occurring only once. The sequencing sample was made of PBMCs. These TCRs come from a man between 18 and 29 years old in good health and CMV-seronegative.

This CDR3 is CASSAGPQETQYF. The CDR3 DNA is TGTGCCAGTAGTGCGGGACCCCAAGAGACCCAGTACTTC. The gene calls are TRBV19 and TRBJ2-5; D is perhaps TRBD2 (6 bases). The length of the CDR3 is 13 residues. With 5 bases removed from V and 1 base from J, the gap between germline ends came to 8 bases. Germline CDR1 is LNHDA and CDR2 is SQIVND (reference sequence). Together with reference TRBV19 and TRBJ2-5, the CDR3 gives the full variable domain: DGGITQSPKYLFRKEGQNVTLSCEQNLNHDAMYWYRQDPGQGLRLIYYSQIVNDFQKGDIAEGYSVSREKKESFPLTVTSAQKNPTAFYLCASSAGPQETQYFGPGTRLLVL.

The chain recombines TRBV18 with TRBJ1-5, with TRBD1 identical over 8 bases. Germline values: CDR1 KGHSH, CDR2 LQKENI. Losses at the gene ends were 4 bases for V and 7 bases for J; bases not matched to a gene: 6. This CDR3 is 14 amino acids long. CDR3 DNA: TGTGCCAGCTCACGACAGGGGAGGGAGCAGCCCCAGCATTTT. Translating it yields CASSRQGREQPQHF.

This clone showed up just once. This chain connects TRBV5-1 to TRBJ2-4; D is perhaps TRBD2 (5 bases). Trimming cost V 0 bases and J 6 bases, with 10 bases left between them. CDR1 is SGHRS and CDR2 is YFSETQ in the germline V gene. The CDR3 contains 14 residues. For the CDR3, the DNA is TGCGCCAGCAGCTTGGAAAGGGAGCTAAACATTCAGTACTTC. It is translated as CASSLERELNIQYF.

This sequence joins TRBV5-4 and TRBJ1-2, with 7 bases that match TRBD1. Per germline, CDR1 SGHNT and CDR2 YYREEE (reference sequence). CDR3 length: 14 amino acids. V lost 4 bases, J lost 0 bases, and 3 bases stayed unmatched. CDR3 sequence: CASSRDSANYGYTF. CDR3 nucleotide sequence: TGTGCCAGCAGCCGGGACAGTGCTAACTATGGCTACACCTTC.

The chain employs TRBV28 and TRBJ2-3, with D maybe TRBD2 (6 bases). Germline CDR1 MDHEN, CDR2 SYDVKM. The length of the CDR3 is 18 residues. The ends were cut back, 1 base at V and 2 bases at J, with 19 bases in the middle. CDR3 DNA: TGTGCCAGCAGTTTATCCATCTTAACTAGCAGCCCCACAGATACGCAGTATTTT. It specifies CASSLSILTSSPTDTQYF.

V gene TRBV7-9 combines with J gene TRBJ2-4; tentatively, D is TRBD1 (6 bases). Germline CDR1 SEHNR, CDR2 FQNEAQ (reference sequence). The CDR3 spans 16 residues. V lost 5 bases and J 0 bases, leaving 14 bases between the germline ends. The CDR3 here is CASSRIQGLAKNIQYF. CDR3 coding DNA: TGTGCCAGCAGCCGAATACAGGGCCTAGCCAAAAACATTCAGTACTTC.

This clone was detected a few times. This rearrangement joins TRBV9 to TRBJ1-2, with D uncertain. The CDR3 length is 16 residues. In germline, CDR1 is SGDLS, CDR2 YYNGEE. Trimming shortened V by 0 bases and J by 5 bases, and 17 bases separated the two germline ends. The CDR3 sequence: CASSVAGSPGEYGYTF. In DNA, the CDR3 is TGTGCCAGCAGCGTAGCTGGATCCCCGGGAGAGTATGGCTACACCTTC.

This chain connects TRBV6-1 to TRBJ2-1; possible D gene TRBD2, 6 bases. V was pared by 3 bases and J by 1 base, with 10 bases between. This CDR3 spans 15 amino acids. The germline V gene has CDR1 MNHNS and CDR2 SASEGT. CDR3 nucleotides: TGTGCCAGCAGTGACTTTGCGGGGTCCTACAATGAGCAGTTCTTC. It yields the protein CASSDFAGSYNEQFF.

The chain employs TRBV7-2 and TRBJ2-3; 10 bases are a match to TRBD1. The V segment lost 4 bases and the J segment 4 bases; nucleotides outside the gene matches: 14. This CDR3 has 18 amino acids. Germline V gene data show CDR1 as SGHTA and CDR2 as FQGNSA. The CDR3 is CASSSGTGVFPAADTQYF. CDR3 nucleotides: TGTGCCAGCAGCTCGGGGACAGGGGTTTTTCCAGCCGCAGATACGCAGTATTTT.

The chain has TRBV29-1 and TRBJ2-3; no reliable D call. Germline V CDR1 and CDR2: SQVTM, ANQGSEA. V lost 3 bases and J lost 4, with 8 bases in between. The CDR3 is made up of 12 amino acids. CDR3 bases: TGCAGCGTTGAGTCCGAGCCAGATACGCAGTATTTT. Translating gives CSVESEPDTQYF.

The V call is TRBV7-2, the J call TRBJ1-2; no firm D call. Germline V gives CDR1 SGHTA, CDR2 FQGNSA. Trimming shortened V by 1 base and J by 14 bases, and 14 bases separated the two germline ends. The CDR3 runs to 12 residues. The CDR3 DNA reads TGTGCCAGCAGCTTAGGACTAGGCAGCGGAACCTTC. Translated, it gives CASSLGLGSGTF.

J is TRBJ2-1 and V is TRBV5-6; D gene uncertain. The CDR3 runs to 12 residues. The germline V gene encodes CDR1 SGHDT and CDR2 YYEEEE. Trimming stripped 3 bases from V and 4 bases from J, with 5 bases between. The DNA of the CDR3 is TGTGCCAGCAGCTCCAATTACAATGAGCAGTTCTTC. This gives the protein CASSSNYNEQFF.

V and J are TRBV5-6 and TRBJ2-5; 9 nucleotides match TRBD2. Trimming removed 1 base from V and 5 bases from J; junction bases left unmatched: 12. The CDR3 covers 17 residues. Germline assignment: CDR1 SGHDT and CDR2 YYEEEE. CDR3 sequence (DNA): TGTGCCAGCAGCTTGCGGCGGGGGGGCTCCGTACGGGAGACCCAGTACTTC. This codes for CASSLRRGGSVRETQYF.

The genes are TRBV5-8 and TRBJ1-1; 8 nucleotides match TRBD1. Germline-derived CDR1 and CDR2 are SGHTS and YDEGEE. The V gene end was trimmed by 4 bases and the J gene end by 4 bases; junction bases not matched to a gene: 6. The CDR3 has 14 residues. This CDR3 is CASSLDRVGTEAFF. The CDR3 coding sequence is TGTGCCAGCAGCCTGGACAGGGTTGGCACTGAAGCTTTCTTT.

The chain combines TRBV7-9 with TRBJ1-4; 7 positions agree with TRBD1. The CDR3 is 15 amino acids. In germline, CDR1 is SEHNR, CDR2 FQNEAQ (reference sequence). V was pared by 3 bases and J by 6 bases, with 7 bases of the junction left unmatched. This CDR3 is CASSFRQGMDEKLFF. Here the CDR3 DNA reads TGTGCCAGCAGCTTCCGACAGGGAATGGATGAAAAACTGTTTTTT.

This clone has a handful of counts. This rearrangement joins TRBV5-1 to TRBJ2-5; D may be TRBD1 (5 bases). The germline V and J ends were trimmed by 0 bases and 1 base, with 10 bases remaining between them. Per the germline V gene, CDR1 is SGHRS and CDR2 is YFSETQ. This CDR3 contains 15 residues. CDR3 in DNA: TGCGCCAGCAGCTTGGGGGGCGGTCCCCAAGAGACCCAGTACTTC. This sequence encodes CASSLGGGPQETQYF.

The gene calls are TRBV6-1 and TRBJ1-2; 10 positions agree with TRBD1. This CDR3 comprises 16 residues. Germline CDR1 reads MNHNS; CDR2 reads SASEGT. J lost 4 bases, V lost 4 bases, and 9 bases had no gene match. CDR3 coding DNA: TGTGCCAGCAGTGTTGCCACGGGACAGGGGCCCTATGGCTACACCTTC. Its translation: CASSVATGQGPYGYTF.

The chain carries TRBV19 and TRBJ2-7, with D possibly being TRBD1 (5 bases). Germline V gene data show CDR1 as LNHDA and CDR2 as SQIVND (reference sequence). V was shortened by 5 bases and J by 4 bases, with 24 bases between the two germline ends. The CDR3 loop spans 17 amino acids. The CDR3 protein is CASSSRLGQSFLYEQYF. The CDR3 DNA is TGTGCCAGTAGTTCCCGGCTTGGACAATCCTTTCTGTACGAGCAGTACTTC.

The chain has TRBV11-2 and TRBJ1-3; possible D gene TRBD1, 6 bases. CDR3 length: 14 residues. Germline CDR1 reads SGHAT; CDR2 reads FQNNGV. Between the trimmed V and J ends, which lost 6 bases and 8 bases, there was a span of 17 bases. CDR3 residues: CASRKQGYSDTIYF. The CDR3 DNA is TGTGCCAGCAGGAAACAGGGTTATTCGGACACCATATATTTT. Combining the CDR3 with reference TRBV11-2 and TRBJ1-3 gives the whole variable domain EAGVAQSPRYKIIEKRQSVAFWCNPISGHATLYWYQQILGQGPKLLIQFQNNGVVDDSQLPKDRFSAERLKGVDSTLKIQPAKLEDSAVYLCASRKQGYSDTIYFGEGSWLTVV.

The chain couples TRBV19 to TRBJ2-2, with 7 bases that match TRBD1. This CDR3 has 14 amino acids. Germline V gene sequence: CDR1 LNHDA, CDR2 SQIVND (reference sequence). The trim removed 7 bases at V and 4 bases at J, leaving 6 bases unmatched. DNA of the CDR3: TGTGCCAGTAAAGGGGGCGCGAGCACCGGGGAGCTGTTTTTT. As protein: CASKGGASTGELFF.

The chain employs TRBV27 and TRBJ1-1; D gene unclear. Trimming cost V 3 bases and J 2 bases, with 7 bases left between them. Germline loops: CDR1 MNHEY, CDR2 SMNVEV (reference sequence). The CDR3 has 13 residues. Here the CDR3 reads CASSLSYNTEAFF. CDR3 DNA sequence: TGTGCCAGCAGTTTGTCCTATAACACTGAAGCTTTCTTT.

This clone turned up a few times. The rearrangement uses TRBV9 and TRBJ2-3, with TRBD2 identical over 14 bases. This CDR3 region has 19 residues. Germline V gene sequence: CDR1 SGDLS, CDR2 YYNGEE. Losses at the gene ends were 7 bases for V and 0 bases for J; bases not matched to a gene: 13. CDR3 sequence: CASSQEGTSGGPSTDTQYF. CDR3 DNA sequence: TGTGCCAGCTCACAGGAAGGGACTAGCGGGGGACCTAGCACAGATACGCAGTATTTT.

The chain couples TRBV13 to TRBJ2-5, with 9 bases fitting TRBD1. Per germline, CDR1 PRHDT and CDR2 FYEKMQ (reference sequence). The CDR3 is 14 amino acids. Trimming took 5 bases from V and 3 from J; bases not matched to a gene: 4. The CDR3 DNA follows: TGTGCCAGCAGCGTCCGGGACAGGGAAGAGACCCAGTACTTC. Translating gives CASSVRDREETQYF.

V and J are TRBV27 and TRBJ2-4; TRBD1 matches at 10 bases. Unmatched junction bases numbered 8, after V lost 5 bases and J lost 1 base. Germline-derived CDR1 and CDR2 are MNHEY and SMNVEV (reference sequence). This CDR3 has 17 residues. The CDR3 protein is CASSPHRDRGAKNIQYF. Here the CDR3 DNA reads TGTGCCAGCAGTCCCCACCGGGACAGGGGTGCCAAAAACATTCAGTACTTC.